The present entry profiles one T cell receptor beta chain with its context. What antigen it recognizes has not been identified. Base qualities are not at hand, and no much larger clone is one base apart. The data belong to a study of beta chain features in type 1 diabetes listed by TCRdb under 2018. About the full investigation: No differences in mean age, gender distribution, total cell number or subset yield were found between patients and healthy donors. Across all samples, some 100,000,000 sorted cells were examined, and cell number per subset correlated strongly with RNA yield. In the study, TCRB repertoires of sorted circulating CD4+ T cell subsets from recently diagnosed type 1 diabetes patients were compared with those of matched healthy donors. Regulatory and stem cell-like memory subsets were isolated from only 8 patients and roughly eight healthy donors, whereas naive and central memory subsets came from all 28 donors. What the work shows at the level of the full study, not this receptor alone: Because cDNA was sequenced instead of genomic DNA, highly expressing activated cells could be over-represented, though the groups showed no difference in activation or CD3 levels. A moderate but significant shortening of TCRB CDR3 length was observed in type 1 diabetes patients in all four CD4+ subsets. PCR might favor shorter templates, but patient and control samples were amplified and corrected together, so any skew would affect both groups equally. Naive, central memory and regulatory TCRB repertoires appeared to be more similar among patients than among healthy donors. Because small numbers of individuals were included in the HLA sub-analyses, any influence of HLA type on TCRB rearrangement was left unresolved. Fewer insertions and more nucleotide deletions at VDJ recombination sites were observed in patients with type 1 diabetes, implying thymic rearrangement abnormalities.

The entire isolated RNA was reverse transcribed using the High Capacity cDNA Reverse Transcription Kit, and thus expressed TCRB transcripts were sequenced. Deep immunoSEQ sequencing was performed on naive, central memory and regulatory T cell samples, with an average of around 3.4 million total reads per sample. Sorted cells were lysed in RLT buffer, and RNA was extracted using DNase-treated RNeasy Micro or Mini kits according to cell number. Each cell subset was processed on its own to prevent cross-contamination, while patient and healthy donor samples were processed together. TCRB sequences were amplified from cDNA with the immunoSEQ multiplex PCR, producing 87-bp fragments spanning the CDR3 region. Amplicons were sequenced on the Illumina HiSeq platform. Per the source publication's procedure: PCR bias was computationally corrected using synthetic template baselines, reads within Hamming distance 2 were collapsed, and singletons that could not be merged were discarded. Reads were aligned against IMGT to assign V, D and J genes, CDR3 length and insertions or deletions at six rearrangement sites. Clonotype counts were normalized to sorted cell number within each subset before computing true diversity and Gini coefficients with the tcR R package. The overlap coefficient, calculated on TCRB nucleotide sequences, was used to measure repertoire sharing. Imported from immuneACCESS, the table was reduced by TCRdb to in-frame sequences with V and J called. These copies leave out some clones; in studies compared against another copy, an unresolved V gene accounts for under half, and the cause of the remainder is not known. V and J calls and clone size are those listed in that table; D and trimming were worked out from the DNA. The sample data list 160,000 or so clones, and 6.5% to 10% of these were observed just once. The top ten constitute approximately 0.56% of the sample.

Each donor gave one peripheral blood draw, around 0.12 L on average, collected into heparinised tubes. A BD FACSAria II was used to sort naive, central memory, regulatory and stem cell-like memory CD4+ T cells with a panel that included CD45RO, CCR7, CD25, CD127, CD95 and CD27. All sorted populations exceeded 95% purity. PBMCs were isolated right away by Lymphoprep density gradient centrifugation and were stained directly, without culture. Samples were stained and sorted in pairs, with one healthy donor and one patient per experiment, so that batch effects were minimized. Sequenced material: central memory CD4+ T cells from blood. The TCR comes from a woman aged 18-35 years with type 1 diabetes.

Here the CDR3 is given as CASSSLGSGSTYEQYF. The DNA sequence reads TGTGCCAGCAGCTCCTTAGGTAGCGGGAGTACCTACGAGCAGTACTTC. The chain links TRBV7-8 with TRBJ2-7; TRBD2 matches 9 bases in the middle. V is pruned by 4 bases and J by 2 bases, leaving 9 bases of the junction without a gene match. From the cysteine up to the phenylalanine, the CDR3 has a length of 16 residues. The only DNA kept is the CDR3, 48 bases in frame from the first base. CDR1 and CDR2 are drawn from the germline V gene: SGHVS, FQNEAQ.